This T cell receptor beta chain stems from a study of Ad26.COV2.S vaccination and SARS-CoV-2 variants (TCRdb year 2021). Regarding the complete study: Vaccine-arm donors came from COV1001, a multicentre, randomized, double-blind, placebo-controlled phase I-IIa trial of Ad26.COV2.S in healthy adults. TCRbeta repertoire sequencing was used to assess the specificity and breadth of SARS-CoV-2-reactive T cell receptors after Ad26.COV2.S vaccination. The TCR-sequenced set comprised approximately 30 samples: around 20 Ad26.COV2.S vaccine recipients, 5 placebo recipients and 8 SARS-CoV-2 convalescent individuals. Trial participants were randomized into five groups of five: low-dose or high-dose Ad26.COV2.S given once or twice, or placebo on both occasions. Ad26.COV2.S was given intramuscularly at 5x10^10 or 1x10^11 viral particles, as a single shot or as two shots 56 days apart. Blinding of investigators to trial group allocation was maintained during experiments and outcome assessment. General study outcomes and caveats: According to the authors, total T cell responses may have been underestimated by the TCR breadth and depth analyses. After vaccination, spike-specific CD8+ and CD4+ T cell responses were reported to show substantial breadth. The study lacked the statistical power to compare responses across vaccine doses or regimens. Comparable non-spike TCR breadth was observed between vaccine and placebo recipients, consistent with only spike being contained in the vaccine. Ad26.COV2.S recipients had higher spike-specific TCR breadth than placebo recipients (P = 0.0014).

The CDR3 starts with the cysteine, ends with the phenylalanine, and has 13 residues. Of the read, only the CDR3 DNA is kept; its 39 bases are in frame from base 1. V is reduced by 1 base and J by 5 bases, leaving a spacing of 8 bases between them. As encoded in the germline V gene (reference sequence), CDR1 is LGHDT while CDR2 is YNNKEL. The treatment or condition label here, explained by the study, means: over 15 received Ad26.COV2.S at low or high dose, single or two shots; 5 received placebo; per-sample allocation not given. For vaccine and placebo recipients, repertoires were sequenced using samples collected on day 63 after the first injection. Cohort 1b enrolled 20 to 30 adults aged 18-55 years at a single site in Boston, USA, between 29 July and 7 August 2020. Ad26.COV2.S consisted of a replication-incompetent adenovirus type 26 vector by which a prefusion-stabilized SARS-CoV-2 spike protein from the original Wuhan strain was expressed.

As regards this clone: Its antigen target is currently unknown. Base quality data are lacking; no much larger clone is found one base away.

The immunoSEQ Assay was used to sequence TCRbeta CDR3 regions. After extraction, genomic DNA underwent amplification by bias-controlled multiplex PCR, followed by high-throughput sequencing. On the authors' methods: To quantify the absolute abundance of every unique TCRbeta CDR3 region, sequences were collapsed and filtered. Usable DNA was measured by amplifying reference genes present in all nucleated cells, and TCRbeta template counts were normalized to that usable DNA to estimate T cell fraction. Repertoire TCRs were annotated as SARS-CoV-2-specific when V gene, CDR3 amino acid sequence and J gene were exactly matched to a known reactive TCR set. The reference SARS-CoV-2 TCR set was derived from MIRA and filtered for enrichment in COVID-19-positive ImmuneCODE repertoires, a step that removed public or cross-reactive TCRs. Using the MIRA antigens, annotated TCRs were further analysed by specific ORF or by position within an ORF. Breadth was defined as the number of annotated unique rearrangements divided by the total number of unique productive rearrangements, and depth was defined as the summed frequency of the annotated unique rearrangements. Group comparisons of TCR breadth used two-sided Wilcoxon rank-sum tests. TCRdb carries this immuneACCESS record with in-frame sequences only. Its versions omit some clonotypes, under half of them owing to an unresolved V gene in the studies checked, with the rest unexplained. V, J and clone size derive from that table, while D and trimming were established from the DNA sequence. The sample profile shows about 320,000 clones; 86% of them were found once. The top ten clones comprise approximately 2% of the sample.

The chain is encoded by TRBV3-1 (or the pseudogene TRBV3-2) joined to TRBJ1-2, and possibly TRBD1, on 5 matching bases. The input for sequencing was peripheral blood, taken in a trial of Ad26.COV2.S vaccine versus placebo. This TCR derives from a person between 18 and 59 years old who received the Ad26.COV2.S COVID-19 vaccine or a placebo. The CDR3 sequence is CASSQVEGYGYTF. The nucleotides are TGTGCCAGCAGCCAAGTCGAGGGGTATGGCTACACCTTC.